Each of the 8 T cell receptor beta chains below was sequenced from the same sample in a study of blood T cell repertoires in COVID-19. The method was immunoSEQ multiplex PCR; TCRdb's version includes in-frame clones alone and lacks a portion of them. Of around 130,000 clones in the sample, roughly 90% were seen once. Source material: peripheral blood. The source is a man between 45 and 60 years old with active COVID-19.

V is TRBV10-3 and J is TRBJ2-1; the match to TRBD2 covers 14 bases. The CDR3 length is 18 residues. Germline assignment: CDR1 ENHRY and CDR2 SYGVKD. Trimming cost V 7 bases and J 0 bases; bases outside gene matches: 8. The CDR3 DNA follows: TGTGCCATCACCCGGACTAGCGGGGGGTCGAGCTCCTACAATGAGCAGTTCTTC. Translation: CAITRTSGGSSSYNEQFF.

V usage is TRBV4-2 and J usage is TRBJ1-6; TRBD1 aligns across 9 bases. The CDR3 contains 17 residues. The V gene end was trimmed by 0 bases and the J gene end by 10 bases; junction bases not matched to a gene: 10. Germline-derived CDR1 and CDR2 are LGHNA and YNFKEQ. The CDR3 nucleotides are TGTGCCAGCAGCCAAGAAAACCCCGGGACAGGGAGCTCACCCCTCCACTTT. Translated, it gives CASSQENPGTGSSPLHF.

The chain employs TRBV6-5 and TRBJ1-5; D uncertain. The V end was cut by 7 bases, the J end by 3 bases, with 10 bases between. Germline values: CDR1 MNHEY, CDR2 SVGAGI. The CDR3 runs 13 residues. The CDR3 nucleotides are TGTGCCAGCACCTTAGACATCAATCAGCCCCAGCATTTT. It is translated as CASTLDINQPQHF.

The chain uses TRBV7-9 and TRBJ2-3; D might be TRBD2 (6 bases). The CDR3 consists of 17 residues. Germline V gene sequence: CDR1 SEHNR, CDR2 FQNEAQ (reference sequence). Deletions cut 5 bases from V and 4 bases from J, with 22 bases between. The CDR3 sequence: CASSLARGPAQPDTQYF. CDR3 in DNA: TGTGCCAGCAGCCTGGCGCGGGGTCCTGCGCAACCAGATACGCAGTATTTT.

V gene TRBV18 combines with J gene TRBJ1-3, with 9 bases identical to TRBD1. Trimming removed 3 bases from V and 0 bases from J; junction bases left unmatched: 6. This CDR3 has 17 residues. Germline loops: CDR1 KGHSH, CDR2 LQKENI. This chain's CDR3 is CASSPAGTGLSGNTIYF. CDR3 nucleotides: TGTGCCAGCTCACCGGCCGGGACAGGGCTCTCTGGAAACACCATATATTTT.

This chain uses TRBV21-1 with TRBJ2-7; TRBD1, the table's D call, lacks a check against the DNA. TRBV21-1 is termed a pseudogene. The CDR3 has 20 amino acids. The CDR3 spells CASSKAGDRGPGGSSYEQYV. The CDR3 region has the DNA TGTGCCAGCAGCAAAGCAGGGGACAGGGGACCGGGAGGGAGCTCCTACGAGCAGTACGTC.

The rearrangement uses TRBV6-5 and TRBJ1-3; no clear D gene. Germline V CDR1 and CDR2: MNHEY, SVGAGI. The V end lost 4 bases, the J end lost 0 bases, and 7 bases lay between the germline ends. The CDR3 is made up of 14 amino acids. This CDR3 reads CASSSPSSGNTIYF. CDR3 DNA: TGTGCCAGCAGTTCGCCGAGCTCTGGAAACACCATATATTTT.

The chain combines TRBV6-1 with TRBJ1-3, with TRBD1 identical over 7 bases. CDR3 length: 15 amino acids. Germline CDR1 and CDR2: MNHNS and SASEGT. V was pared by 1 base and J by 4 bases, with 4 bases of the junction left unmatched. The CDR3 is CASSEGQGSGNTIYF. The CDR3 nucleotides read TGTGCCAGCAGTGAAGGACAGGGATCAGGAAACACCATATATTTT.